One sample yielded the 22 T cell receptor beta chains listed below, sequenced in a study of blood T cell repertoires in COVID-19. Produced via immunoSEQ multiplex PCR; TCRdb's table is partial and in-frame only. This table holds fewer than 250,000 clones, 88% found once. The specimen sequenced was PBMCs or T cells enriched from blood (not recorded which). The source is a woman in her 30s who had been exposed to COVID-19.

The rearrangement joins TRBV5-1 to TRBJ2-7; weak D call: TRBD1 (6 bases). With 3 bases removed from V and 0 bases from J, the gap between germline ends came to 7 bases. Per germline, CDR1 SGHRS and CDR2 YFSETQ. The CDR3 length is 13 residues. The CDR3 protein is CASSWTVSYEQYF. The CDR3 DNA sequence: TGCGCCAGCAGCTGGACAGTCTCCTACGAGCAGTACTTC.

DNA for the CDR3: TGTGCCAGCAGTGAAGTGGGCAGGGGCGGTCAGCCCCAGCATTTT. It yields the protein CASSEVGRGGQPQHF. The V call is TRBV2, the J call TRBJ1-5; maybe TRBD1 (6 bases). CDR1 and CDR2 (germline): SNHLY, FYNNEI. V was pared by 1 base and J by 6 bases, with 13 bases between. This CDR3 spans 15 amino acids.

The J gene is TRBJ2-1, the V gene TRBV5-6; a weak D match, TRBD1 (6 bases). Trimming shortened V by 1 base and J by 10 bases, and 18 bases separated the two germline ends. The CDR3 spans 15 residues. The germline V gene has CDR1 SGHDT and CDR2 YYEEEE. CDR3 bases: TGTGCCAGCAGCTTGTATGGGGGCCCGCCGGGGGAGCAGTTCTTC. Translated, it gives CASSLYGGPPGEQFF. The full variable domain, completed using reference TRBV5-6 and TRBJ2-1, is DAGVTQSPTHLIKTRGQQVTLRCSPKSGHDTVSWYQQALGQGPQFIFQYYEEEERQRGNFPDRFSGHQFPNYSSELNVNALLLGDSALYLCASSLYGGPPGEQFFGPGTRLTVL.

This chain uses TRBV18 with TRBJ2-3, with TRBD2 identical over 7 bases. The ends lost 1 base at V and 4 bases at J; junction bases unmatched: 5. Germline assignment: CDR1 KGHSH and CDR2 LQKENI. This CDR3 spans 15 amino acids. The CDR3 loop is CASSPLAGVADTQYF. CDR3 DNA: TGTGCCAGCTCACCACTGGCGGGAGTGGCAGATACGCAGTATTTT.

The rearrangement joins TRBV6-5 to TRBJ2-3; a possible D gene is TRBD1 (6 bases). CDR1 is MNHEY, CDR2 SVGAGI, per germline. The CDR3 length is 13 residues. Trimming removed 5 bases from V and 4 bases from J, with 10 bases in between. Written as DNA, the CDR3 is TGTGCCAGCAGTCCCGAGGGGGCAGATACGCAGTATTTT. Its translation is CASSPEGADTQYF.

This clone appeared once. The CDR3 reads CAGRQGADYGYTF. The CDR3 DNA reads as TGCGCCGGGCGACAGGGTGCGGACTATGGCTACACCTTC. The chain carries TRBV10-2 and TRBJ1-2, with 7 bases lining up with TRBD1. CDR1 is WSHSY, CDR2 SAAADI, per germline. V shed 11 bases, J shed 3 bases, and the junction held 9 bases outside the gene matches. The length of the CDR3 is 13 residues.

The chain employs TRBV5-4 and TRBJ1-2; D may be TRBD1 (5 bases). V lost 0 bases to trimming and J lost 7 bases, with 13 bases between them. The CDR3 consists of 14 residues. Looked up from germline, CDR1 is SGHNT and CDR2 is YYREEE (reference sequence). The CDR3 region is CASSLVSGSIGYTF. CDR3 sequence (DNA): TGTGCCAGCAGCTTGGTGTCAGGGTCAATTGGCTACACCTTC. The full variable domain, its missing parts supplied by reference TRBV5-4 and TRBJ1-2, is ETGVTQSPTHLIKTRGQQVTLRCSSQSGHNTVSWYQQALGQGPQFIFQYYREEENGRGNFPPRFSGLQFPNYSSELNVNALELDDSALYLCASSLVSGSIGYTFGSGTRLTVV.

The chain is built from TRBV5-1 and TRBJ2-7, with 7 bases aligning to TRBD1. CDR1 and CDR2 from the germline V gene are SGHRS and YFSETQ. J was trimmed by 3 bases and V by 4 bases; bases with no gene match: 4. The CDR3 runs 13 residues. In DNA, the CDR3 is TGCGCCAGCAGCCCGGGACAGAACTACGAGCAGTACTTC. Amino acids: CASSPGQNYEQYF.

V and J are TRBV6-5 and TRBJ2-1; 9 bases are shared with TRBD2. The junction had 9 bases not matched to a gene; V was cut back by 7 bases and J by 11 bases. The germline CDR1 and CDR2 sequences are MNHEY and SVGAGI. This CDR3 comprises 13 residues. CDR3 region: CASMPAGGSKQFF. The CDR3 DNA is TGTGCCAGCATGCCAGCGGGAGGCAGTAAGCAGTTCTTC.

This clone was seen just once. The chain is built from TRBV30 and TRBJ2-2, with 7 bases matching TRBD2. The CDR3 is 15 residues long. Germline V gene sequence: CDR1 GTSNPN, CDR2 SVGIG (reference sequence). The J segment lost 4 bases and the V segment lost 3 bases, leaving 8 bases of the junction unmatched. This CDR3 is CAWRGDGGTTGELFF. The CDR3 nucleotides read TGTGCCTGGAGGGGCGACGGGGGGACCACCGGGGAGCTGTTTTTT. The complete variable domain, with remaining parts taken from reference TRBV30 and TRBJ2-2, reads SQTIHQWPATLVQPVGSPLSLECTVEGTSNPNLYWYRQAAGRGLQLLFYSVGIGQISSEVPQNLSASRPQDRQFILSSKKLLLSDSGFYLCAWRGDGGTTGELFFGEGSRLTVL.

The DNA of the CDR3 is TGTGCCAGCAGTACCTCCTTAGGGGTCCGGAACTATGGCTACACCTTC. Encoded protein: CASSTSLGVRNYGYTF. The rearrangement uses TRBV28 and TRBJ1-2, with a tentative D call TRBD1 (5 bases). The CDR3 is made up of 16 amino acids. The V gene lost 5 bases and the J gene lost 2 bases, with 18 bases spanning the gap. Germline CDR1 MDHEN, CDR2 SYDVKM.

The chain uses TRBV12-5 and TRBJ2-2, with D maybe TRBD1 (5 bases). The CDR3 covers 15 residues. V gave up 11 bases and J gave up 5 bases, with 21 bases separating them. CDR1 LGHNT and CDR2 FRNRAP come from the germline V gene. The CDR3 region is CAGRSSGSPTGELFF. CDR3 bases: TGTGCTGGGCGATCTTCAGGGTCACCTACCGGGGAGCTGTTTTTT.

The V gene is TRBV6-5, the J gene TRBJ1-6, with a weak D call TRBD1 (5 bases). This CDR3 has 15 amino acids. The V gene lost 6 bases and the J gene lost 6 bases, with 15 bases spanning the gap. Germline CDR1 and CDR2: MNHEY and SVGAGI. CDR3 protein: CASSRGTSINSPLHF. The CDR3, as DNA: TGTGCCAGCAGCCGAGGGACTTCTATTAATTCACCCCTCCACTTT.

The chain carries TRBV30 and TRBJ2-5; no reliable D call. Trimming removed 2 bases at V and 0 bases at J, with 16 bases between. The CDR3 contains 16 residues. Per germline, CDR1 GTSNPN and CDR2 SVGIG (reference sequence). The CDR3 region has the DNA TGTGCCTGGAGTTCCTTGGGTAGCTCGTACCAAGAGACCCAGTACTTC. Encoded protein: CAWSSLGSSYQETQYF.

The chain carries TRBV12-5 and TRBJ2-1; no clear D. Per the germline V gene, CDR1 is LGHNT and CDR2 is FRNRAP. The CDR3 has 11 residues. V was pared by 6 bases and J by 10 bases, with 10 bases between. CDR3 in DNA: TGTGCTAGTGGCCTTGACACGGAGCAGTTCTTC. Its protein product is CASGLDTEQFF.

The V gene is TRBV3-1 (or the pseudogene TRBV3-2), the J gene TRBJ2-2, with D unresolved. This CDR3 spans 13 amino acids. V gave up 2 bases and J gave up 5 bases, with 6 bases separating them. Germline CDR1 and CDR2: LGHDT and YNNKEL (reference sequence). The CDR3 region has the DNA TGTGCCAGCAGCCAAACCGAGACCGGGGAGCTGTTTTTT. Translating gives CASSQTETGELFF.

CDR3 amino acids: CASSQGTSGRALEQYF. CDR3 coding DNA: TGTGCCAGCAGCCAAGGGACTAGCGGGAGGGCTTTAGAGCAGTACTTC. The chain is built from TRBV4-2 and TRBJ2-7; TRBD2 matches at 15 bases. The CDR3 spans 16 residues. CDR1 is LGHNA and CDR2 is YNFKEQ in the germline V gene. Trimming took 1 base from V and 7 from J; bases not matched to a gene: 5.

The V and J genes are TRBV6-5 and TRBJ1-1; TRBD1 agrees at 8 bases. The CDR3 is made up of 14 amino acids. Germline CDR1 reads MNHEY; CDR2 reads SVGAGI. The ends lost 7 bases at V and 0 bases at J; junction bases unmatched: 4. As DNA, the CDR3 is TGTGCCAGCAAGCAGACAGGGGTGAACACTGAAGCTTTCTTT. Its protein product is CASKQTGVNTEAFF.

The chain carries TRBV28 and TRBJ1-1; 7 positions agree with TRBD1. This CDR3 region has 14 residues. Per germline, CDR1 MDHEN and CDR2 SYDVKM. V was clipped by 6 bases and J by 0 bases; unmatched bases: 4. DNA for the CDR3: TGTGCCAGCAGCTCGGGACAGCTGAACACTGAAGCTTTCTTT. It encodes CASSSGQLNTEAFF.

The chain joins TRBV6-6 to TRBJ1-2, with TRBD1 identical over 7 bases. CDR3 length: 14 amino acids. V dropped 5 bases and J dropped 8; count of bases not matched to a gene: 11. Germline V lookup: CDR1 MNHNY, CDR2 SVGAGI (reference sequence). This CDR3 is CASSLSDRAGGYTF. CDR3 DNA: TGTGCCAGCAGTCTCTCAGACAGGGCGGGAGGCTACACCTTC.

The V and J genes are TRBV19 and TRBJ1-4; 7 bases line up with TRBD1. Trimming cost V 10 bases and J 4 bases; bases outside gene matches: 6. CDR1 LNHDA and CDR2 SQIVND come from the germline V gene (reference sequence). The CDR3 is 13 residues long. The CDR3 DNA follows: TGTGCCACCACGGGACAGCGTAATGAAAAACTGTTTTTT. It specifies CATTGQRNEKLFF.

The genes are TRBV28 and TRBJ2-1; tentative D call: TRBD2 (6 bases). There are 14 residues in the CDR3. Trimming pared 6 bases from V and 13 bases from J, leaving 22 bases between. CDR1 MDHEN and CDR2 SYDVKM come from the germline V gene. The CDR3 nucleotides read TGTGCCAGCAGCCCCGTGTTCCGGGGGAAGTCCCAGTTCTTC. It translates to CASSPVFRGKSQFF. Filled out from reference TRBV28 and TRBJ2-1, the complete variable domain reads DVKVTQSSRYLVKRTGEKVFLECVQDMDHENMFWYRQDPGLGLRLIYFSYDVKMKEKGDIPEGYSVSREKKERFSLILESASTNQTSMYLCASSPVFRGKSQFFGPGTRLTVL.